This T cell receptor beta chain was sequenced for a study of OX40 agonist ivuxolimab in advanced cancers. At the level of the study: An anti-OX40 (CD134) antibody with agonistic activity, ivuxolimab, was administered to patients. Administration of intravenous ivuxolimab to patients occurred every 2 weeks at 0.01 to 10 mg/kg. Among those treated, three patients had partial responses, one with hepatocellular carcinoma and two with cutaneous melanoma. General observations from the study: Dosing at 0.1 to 3.0 mg/kg was accompanied by clonal expansion of CD4+ and CD8+ blood T cells by week 6.

The table came from immunoSEQ multiplex PCR; TCRdb's copy has only in-frame clones and leaves some out. The table has some 66,000 clones, about three quarters seen once; the top ten hold about 1.6%. CDR3 length: 17 amino acids. The germline CDR1 and CDR2 sequences are LNHDA and SQIVND (reference sequence). V gave up 0 bases and J gave up 4 bases, with 16 bases separating them. A remark on this clone: Its antigen is unknown.

The receptor's source is an adult with an advanced solid tumor such as melanoma, head and neck, liver or kidney cancer. The V and J genes are TRBV19 and TRBJ1-5; perhaps TRBD1 as D (6 bases). Sequenced here: CD4+ or CD8+ T cells sorted from blood, sampled in a trial of the OX40 agonist ivuxolimab. This chain's CDR3 is CASSIDPTGMRNQPQHF. The CDR3 nucleotides read TGTGCCAGTAGTATAGACCCCACAGGGATGCGGAATCAGCCCCAGCATTTT.